The TCR beta chain described here comes from a study of shared clonotypes between healthy human individuals. Study-level points and caveats: Clonotype sharing among donors, it was expected, would be affected by sequencing depth.

Turning to this clone: What it binds is not known.

Germline V gene lookup returns CDR1 ENHRY and CDR2 SYGVKD. CDR3 length: 15 amino acids. Trimming removed 2 bases from V and 5 bases from J; junction bases left unmatched: 9. The method was immunoSEQ multiplex PCR; TCRdb's version includes in-frame clones alone and lacks a portion of them. The sample consists of more than 400,000 clones, 96% of them appearing once. This clonotype was obtained from a woman aged 25 to 45 in good health. Sequencing was performed on naive CD4+ T cells sorted from blood. The subset here: CD45RA+ positively selected. This chain connects TRBV10-3 to TRBJ2-7; 7 nucleotides line up with TRBD2. The CDR3 is CAISEPRSLADEQYF. In nucleotides, the CDR3 is TGTGCCATCAGTGAGCCCCGGAGTCTAGCGGACGAGCAGTACTTC.